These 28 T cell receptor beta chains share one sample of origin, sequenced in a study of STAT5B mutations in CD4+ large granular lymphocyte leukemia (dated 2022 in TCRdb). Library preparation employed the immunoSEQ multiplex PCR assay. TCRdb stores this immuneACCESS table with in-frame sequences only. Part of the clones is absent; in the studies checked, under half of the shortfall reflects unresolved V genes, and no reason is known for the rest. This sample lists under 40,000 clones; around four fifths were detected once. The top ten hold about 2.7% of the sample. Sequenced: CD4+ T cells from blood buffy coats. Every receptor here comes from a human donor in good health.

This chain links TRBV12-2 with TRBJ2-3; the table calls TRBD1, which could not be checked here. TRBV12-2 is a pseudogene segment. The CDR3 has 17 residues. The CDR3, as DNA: TGTGCAAGTCGCCCGGGACAGATCTTATTTGGCACAGATACGCAGTATTTT. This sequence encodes CASRPGQILFGTDTQYF.

CDR3 region: CASSPLSETQYF. The DNA of the CDR3 is TGTGCCAGCAGTCCGCTATCGGAGACCCAGTACTTC. The rearrangement joins TRBV28 to TRBJ2-5, with D hard to call. Per the germline V gene, CDR1 is MDHEN and CDR2 is SYDVKM. V lost 5 bases, J lost 5 bases, and 9 bases lay in between. The CDR3 totals 12 residues.

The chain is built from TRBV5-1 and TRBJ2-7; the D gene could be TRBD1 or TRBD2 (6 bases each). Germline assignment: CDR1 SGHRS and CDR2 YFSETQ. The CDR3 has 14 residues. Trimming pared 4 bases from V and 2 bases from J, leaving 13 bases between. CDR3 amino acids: CASSLGGAPYEQYF. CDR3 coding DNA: TGCGCCAGCAGCCTCGGGGGCGCTCCCTACGAGCAGTACTTC.

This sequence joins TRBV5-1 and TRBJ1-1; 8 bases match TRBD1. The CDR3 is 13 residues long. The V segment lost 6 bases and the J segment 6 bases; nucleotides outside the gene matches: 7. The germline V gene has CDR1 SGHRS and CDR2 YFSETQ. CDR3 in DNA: TGCGCCAGCACCTTACAGGGGGGAGCTGAAGCTTTCTTT. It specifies CASTLQGGAEAFF.

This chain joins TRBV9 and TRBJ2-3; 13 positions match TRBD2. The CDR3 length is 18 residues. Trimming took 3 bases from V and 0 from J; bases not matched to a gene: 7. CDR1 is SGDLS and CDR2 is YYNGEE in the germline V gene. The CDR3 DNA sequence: TGTGCCAGCAGCGAGGGACTAGCGGGGAGTGCTAGCACAGATACGCAGTATTTT. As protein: CASSEGLAGSASTDTQYF.

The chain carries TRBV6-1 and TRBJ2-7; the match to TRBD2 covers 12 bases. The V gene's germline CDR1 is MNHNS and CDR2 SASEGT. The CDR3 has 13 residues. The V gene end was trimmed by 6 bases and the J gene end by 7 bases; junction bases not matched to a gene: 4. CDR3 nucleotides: TGTGCCAGCAGGGCCGGGACTAGCGGGGAGCAGTACTTC. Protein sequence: CASRAGTSGEQYF.

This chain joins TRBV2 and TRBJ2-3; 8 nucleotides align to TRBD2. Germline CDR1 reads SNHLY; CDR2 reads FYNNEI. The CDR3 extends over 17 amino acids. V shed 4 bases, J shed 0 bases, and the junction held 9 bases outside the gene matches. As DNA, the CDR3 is TGTGCCAGCAGTGCGGGGGGGCAACGGCGGAGCACAGATACGCAGTATTTT. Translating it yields CASSAGGQRRSTDTQYF. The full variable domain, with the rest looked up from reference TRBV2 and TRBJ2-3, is EPEVTQTPSHQVTQMGQEVILRCVPISNHLYFYWYRQILGQKVEFLVSFYNNEISEKSEIFDDQFSVERPDGSNFTLKIRSTKLEDSAMYFCASSAGGQRRSTDTQYFGPGTRLTVL.

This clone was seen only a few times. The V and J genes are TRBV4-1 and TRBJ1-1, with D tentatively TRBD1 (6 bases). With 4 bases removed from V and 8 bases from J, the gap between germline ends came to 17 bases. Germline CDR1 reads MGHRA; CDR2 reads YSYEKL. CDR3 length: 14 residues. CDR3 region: CASSPRWGAGEAFF. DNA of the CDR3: TGCGCCAGCAGCCCCCGGTGGGGGGCGGGGGAAGCTTTCTTT.

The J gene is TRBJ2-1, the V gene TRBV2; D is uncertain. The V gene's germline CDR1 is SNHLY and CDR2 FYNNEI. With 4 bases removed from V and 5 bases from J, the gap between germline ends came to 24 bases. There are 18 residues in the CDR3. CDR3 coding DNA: TGTGCCAGCAGTGGAACACCCCCGGCCACTCACGGGCACAATGAGCAGTTCTTC. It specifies CASSGTPPATHGHNEQFF.

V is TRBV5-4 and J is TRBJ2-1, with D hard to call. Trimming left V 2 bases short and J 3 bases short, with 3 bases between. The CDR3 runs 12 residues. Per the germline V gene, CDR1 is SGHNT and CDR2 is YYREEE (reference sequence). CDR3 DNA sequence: TGTGCCAGCAGCTTACGCTACAATGAGCAGTTCTTC. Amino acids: CASSLRYNEQFF.

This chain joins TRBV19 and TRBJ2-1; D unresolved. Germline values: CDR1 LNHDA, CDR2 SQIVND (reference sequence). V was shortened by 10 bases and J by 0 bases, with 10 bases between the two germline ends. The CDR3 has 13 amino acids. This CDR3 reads CATGSGSYNEQFF. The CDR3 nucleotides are TGTGCCACGGGCTCGGGCTCCTACAATGAGCAGTTCTTC.

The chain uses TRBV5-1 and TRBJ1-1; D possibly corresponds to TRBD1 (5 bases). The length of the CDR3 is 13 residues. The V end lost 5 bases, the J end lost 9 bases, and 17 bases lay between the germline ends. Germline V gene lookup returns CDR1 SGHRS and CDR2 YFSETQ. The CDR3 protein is CASRSQDGAKAFF. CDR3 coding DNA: TGCGCCAGCAGGTCCCAGGACGGGGCTAAAGCTTTCTTT.

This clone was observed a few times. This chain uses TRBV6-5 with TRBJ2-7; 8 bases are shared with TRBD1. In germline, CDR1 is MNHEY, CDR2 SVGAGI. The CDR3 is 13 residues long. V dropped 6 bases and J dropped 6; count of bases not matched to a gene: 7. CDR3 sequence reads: CASRRQGNVEQYF. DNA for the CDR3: TGTGCCAGCAGACGACAGGGGAACGTCGAGCAGTACTTC.

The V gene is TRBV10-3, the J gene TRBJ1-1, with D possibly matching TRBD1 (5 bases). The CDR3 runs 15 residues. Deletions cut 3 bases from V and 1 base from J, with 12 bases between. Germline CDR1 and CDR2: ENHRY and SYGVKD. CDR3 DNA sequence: TGTGCCATCAGTGAACCACTGGGGGGGAACACTGAAGCTTTCTTT. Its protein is CAISEPLGGNTEAFF.

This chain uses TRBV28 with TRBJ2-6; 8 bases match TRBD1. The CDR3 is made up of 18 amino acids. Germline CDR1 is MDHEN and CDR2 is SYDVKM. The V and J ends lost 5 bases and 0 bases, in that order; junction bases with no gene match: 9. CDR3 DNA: TGTGCCAGCAGTACAGGCAGGGGGCCCTTCTCTGGGGCCAACGTCCTGACTTTC. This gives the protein CASSTGRGPFSGANVLTF. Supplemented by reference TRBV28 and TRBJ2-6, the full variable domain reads DVKVTQSSRYLVKRTGEKVFLECVQDMDHENMFWYRQDPGLGLRLIYFSYDVKMKEKGDIPEGYSVSREKKERFSLILESASTNQTSMYLCASSTGRGPFSGANVLTFGAGSRLTVL.

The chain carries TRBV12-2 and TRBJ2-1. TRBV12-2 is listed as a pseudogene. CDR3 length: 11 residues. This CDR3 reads CASRFPGQQFF. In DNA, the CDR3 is TGTGCAAGTCGCTTTCCGGGACAGCAGTTCTTC.

The CDR3 sequence is CAISESMTGGLFF. In nucleotides, the CDR3 is TGTGCCATCAGTGAGTCGATGACCGGGGGGCTGTTTTTT. This chain connects TRBV10-3 to TRBJ1-4, with D tentatively TRBD1 (5 bases). The V gene lost 0 bases and the J gene lost 14 bases, with 13 bases spanning the gap. Per the germline V gene, CDR1 is ENHRY and CDR2 is SYGVKD. The CDR3 covers 13 residues.

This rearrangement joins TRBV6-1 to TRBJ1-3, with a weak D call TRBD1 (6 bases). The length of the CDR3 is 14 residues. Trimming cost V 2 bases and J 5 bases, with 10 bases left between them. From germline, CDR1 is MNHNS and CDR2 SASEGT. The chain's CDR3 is CASSEQGKRNTIYF. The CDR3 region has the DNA TGTGCCAGCAGTGAACAGGGGAAGAGAAACACCATATATTTT.

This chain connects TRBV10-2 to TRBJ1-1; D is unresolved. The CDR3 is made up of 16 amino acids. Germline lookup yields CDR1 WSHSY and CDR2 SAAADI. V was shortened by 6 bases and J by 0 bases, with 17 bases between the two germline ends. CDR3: CASSGSSGPMNTEAFF. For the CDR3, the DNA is TGCGCCAGCAGCGGGAGCTCGGGCCCTATGAACACTGAAGCTTTCTTT.

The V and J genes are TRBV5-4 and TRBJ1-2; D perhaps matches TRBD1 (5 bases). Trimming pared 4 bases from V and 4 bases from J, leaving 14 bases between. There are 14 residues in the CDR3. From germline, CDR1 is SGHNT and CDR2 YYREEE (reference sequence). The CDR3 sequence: CASSPTPGTYGYTF. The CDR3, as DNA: TGTGCCAGCAGCCCCACCCCAGGGACCTATGGCTACACCTTC.

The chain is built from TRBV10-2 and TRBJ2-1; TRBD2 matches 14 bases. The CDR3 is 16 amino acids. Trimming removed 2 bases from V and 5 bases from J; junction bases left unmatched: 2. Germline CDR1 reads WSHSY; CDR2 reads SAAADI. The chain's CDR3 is CASSERLAGGNNEQFF. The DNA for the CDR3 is TGCGCCAGCAGTGAGCGACTAGCGGGAGGGAACAATGAGCAGTTCTTC.

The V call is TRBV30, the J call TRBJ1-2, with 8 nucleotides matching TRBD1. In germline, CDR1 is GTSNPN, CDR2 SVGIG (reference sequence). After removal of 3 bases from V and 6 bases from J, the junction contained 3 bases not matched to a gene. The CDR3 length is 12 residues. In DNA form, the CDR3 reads TGTGCCTGGAGGTCAGGGGGCCATGGCTACACCTTC. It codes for CAWRSGGHGYTF.

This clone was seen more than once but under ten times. Here the CDR3 reads CASRGNLAWEQYF. The CDR3, as DNA: TGTGCCAGCAGGGGAAACCTAGCGTGGGAGCAGTACTTC. The chain couples TRBV2 to TRBJ2-7; TRBD2 might be the D (6 bases). Trimming took 6 bases from V and 7 from J, leaving 16 bases between them. The CDR3 runs 13 residues. Germline CDR1 SNHLY, CDR2 FYNNEI.

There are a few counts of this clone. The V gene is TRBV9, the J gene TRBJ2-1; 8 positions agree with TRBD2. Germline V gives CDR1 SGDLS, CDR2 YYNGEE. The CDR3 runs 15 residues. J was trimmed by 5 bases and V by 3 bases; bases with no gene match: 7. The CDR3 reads CASSASGGANNEQFF. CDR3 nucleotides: TGTGCCAGCAGCGCGAGCGGGGGAGCCAACAATGAGCAGTTCTTC.

CDR3 sequence (DNA): TGTGCCAGCAAACAGGGGGTTAACTATGGCTACACCTTC. This sequence encodes CASKQGVNYGYTF. V and J are TRBV7-9 and TRBJ1-2; 8 nucleotides line up with TRBD1. V lost 7 bases, J lost 1 base, and 2 bases stayed unmatched. The germline V gene has CDR1 SEHNR and CDR2 FQNEAQ (reference sequence). The CDR3 contains 13 residues.

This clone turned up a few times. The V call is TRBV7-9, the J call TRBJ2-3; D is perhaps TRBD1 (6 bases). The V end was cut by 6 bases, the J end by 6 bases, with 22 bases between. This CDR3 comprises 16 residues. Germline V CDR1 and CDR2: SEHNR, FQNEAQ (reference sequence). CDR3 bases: TGTGCCAGCAGAAGAAGCACAGGGTTCCCACGGGATACGCAGTATTTT. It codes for CASRRSTGFPRDTQYF.

In DNA form, the CDR3 reads TGTGCCAGCTCACCGGCAGCTCAAGAGACCCAGTACTTC. This translates into CASSPAAQETQYF. The chain couples TRBV18 to TRBJ2-5; D ambiguous. The germline V gene has CDR1 KGHSH and CDR2 LQKENI. The length of the CDR3 is 13 residues. The V and J ends lost 3 bases and 2 bases respectively, with 7 bases between them.

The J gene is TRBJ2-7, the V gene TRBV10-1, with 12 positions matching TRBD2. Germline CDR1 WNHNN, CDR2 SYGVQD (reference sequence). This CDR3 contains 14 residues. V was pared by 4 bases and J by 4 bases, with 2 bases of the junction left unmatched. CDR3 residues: CASSGTSGVYEQYF. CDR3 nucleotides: TGCGCCAGCAGTGGGACTAGCGGGGTGTACGAGCAGTACTTC.